One and the same sample provided the 8 T cell receptor beta chains below, sequenced in a study of siplizumab effects on memory and regulatory T cells (dated by TCRdb to the late 2010s). The receptor library was made with the immunoSEQ multiplex PCR assay. Entries here come from immuneACCESS through TCRdb and include only in-frame sequences with V and J called. Some clones fail to appear in such tables; in the studies checked, an unresolved V gene covers under half of the shortfall, and the cause of the remainder is unknown. The sample table contains approximately 110,000 clones; only one count was recorded for roughly 91% of them. Jointly, the top ten make up 0.32% of the sample. The specimen sequenced was CD4+ T cells sorted from blood. All receptors derive from a human donor in good health.

The V call is TRBV7-9, the J call TRBJ1-3; 7 positions agree with TRBD1. V lost 3 bases to trimming and J lost 1 base; unmatched junction nucleotides: 3. CDR3 length: 15 residues. Germline values: CDR1 SEHNR, CDR2 FQNEAQ (reference sequence). The CDR3 DNA follows: TGTGCCAGCAGCTTGCAGGGGGTGTCTGGAAACACCATATATTTT. Amino acids: CASSLQGVSGNTIYF. Looking up the rest from reference TRBV7-9 and TRBJ1-3 gives the full variable domain: DTGVSQNPRHKITKRGQNVTFRCDPISEHNRLYWYRQTLGQGPEFLTYFQNEAQLEKSRLLSDRFSAERPKGSFSTLEIQRTEQGDSAMYLCASSLQGVSGNTIYFGEGSWLTVV.

The genes are TRBV12-2 and TRBJ2-1; TRBD2, the D gene given by the table, was not confirmed from the DNA. TRBV12-2 is a known pseudogene. There are 17 residues in the CDR3. In DNA, the CDR3 is TGTGCAAGTCGCTCAGACCCTACCAGAAGCGCCTACAATGAGCAGTTCTTC. The encoded protein is CASRSDPTRSAYNEQFF.

The rearrangement joins TRBV18 to TRBJ2-5; 8 nucleotides align to TRBD2. The CDR3 runs 17 residues. CDR1 KGHSH and CDR2 LQKENI come from the germline V gene. With V trimmed by 6 bases and J by 5 bases, 17 bases remained unmatched. In nucleotides, the CDR3 is TGTGCCAGCTCCCATAAAAAAGCGGGAGCAAGTCGGGAGACCCAGTACTTC. This codes for CASSHKKAGASRETQYF.

This clone is a singleton in its sample. The chain combines TRBV5-1 with TRBJ2-3, with 8 positions matching TRBD2. V shed 0 bases and J 1 base; nucleotides not matched to a gene: 10. This CDR3 has 18 residues. The germline V gene has CDR1 SGHRS and CDR2 YFSETQ. The CDR3 spells CASSLARLWRGGTDTQYF. In DNA form, the CDR3 reads TGCGCCAGCAGCTTGGCCCGACTATGGCGGGGGGGCACAGATACGCAGTATTTT.

J is TRBJ1-2 and V is TRBV5-6; a weak D match, TRBD1 (6 bases). The CDR3 covers 15 residues. The germline V gene has CDR1 SGHDT and CDR2 YYEEEE. V lost 3 bases to trimming and J lost 4 bases, with 16 bases between them. The CDR3 spells CASSSPRGASYGYTF. In nucleotides, the CDR3 is TGTGCCAGCAGCTCACCCCGGGGGGCGAGCTATGGCTACACCTTC.

The chain is built from TRBV7-3 and TRBJ2-6; D gene unclear. CDR3 length: 14 residues. The germline CDR1 and CDR2 sequences are SGHTA and FQGTGA. V lost 6 bases, J lost 0 bases, and 6 bases lay in between. CDR3 nucleotides: TGTGCCAGCAGTACGGGCTCTGGGGCCAACGTCCTGACTTTC. It yields the protein CASSTGSGANVLTF.

V gene TRBV11-2 combines with J gene TRBJ2-7; D ambiguous. The germline V gene encodes CDR1 SGHAT and CDR2 FQNNGV. The CDR3 runs to 14 residues. V was pared by 11 bases and J by 6 bases, with 23 bases between. CDR3 nucleotide sequence: TGTGCCTCCCGGACCGCACCAGAACTGGGCGAGCAGTACTTC. Its translation is CASRTAPELGEQYF.

The chain combines TRBV7-9 with TRBJ2-7, with 9 positions matching TRBD2. V shed 4 bases and J 6 bases; nucleotides not matched to a gene: 4. Germline V gene sequence: CDR1 SEHNR, CDR2 FQNEAQ (reference sequence). This CDR3 has 13 amino acids. Here the CDR3 DNA reads TGTGCCAGCAGCTACGCGGGGGGGAGCGAGCAGTACTTC. It is translated as CASSYAGGSEQYF. The full variable domain, in which reference TRBV7-9 and TRBJ2-7 provide the parts outside the CDR3, is DTGVSQNPRHKITKRGQNVTFRCDPISEHNRLYWYRQTLGQGPEFLTYFQNEAQLEKSRLLSDRFSAERPKGSFSTLEIQRTEQGDSAMYLCASSYAGGSEQYFGPGTRLTVT.